The 17 T cell receptor beta chains in this list originate from one sample, sequenced in a study of T cell changes during pregnancy in multiple sclerosis. TCRdb keeps only in-frame clones here, not all; method: immunoSEQ multiplex PCR. The data contain tens of thousands of clones, 90% to 95% of them seen just once; the ten biggest clones take up 4.8%. Sequencing used peripheral blood, obtained in the first trimester of pregnancy. These TCRs come from a female donor in good health, enrolled as a control in a pregnancy study.

Here the CDR3 DNA reads TGTGCCAGCAGCCAGATCTACGAGCAGTACTTC. Translation gives CASSQIYEQYF. The chain uses TRBV7-2 and TRBJ2-7; D uncertain. With 5 bases removed from V and 3 bases from J, the gap between germline ends came to 5 bases. In germline, CDR1 is SGHTA, CDR2 FQGNSA. The CDR3 is 11 amino acids.

The chain links TRBV19 to TRBJ2-2, with a weak D call TRBD1 (5 bases). V was clipped by 9 bases and J by 0 bases, with 11 bases between them. Germline-derived CDR1 and CDR2 are LNHDA and SQIVND (reference sequence). CDR3 length: 14 residues. The DNA for the CDR3 is TGTGCCAGCCGGACACTCGCGAACACCGGGGAGCTGTTTTTT. It yields the protein CASRTLANTGELFF.

CDR3 amino acids: CASTSTDTQYF. CDR3 nucleotide sequence: TGTGCCAGCACAAGCACAGATACGCAGTATTTT. The chain has TRBV6-6 and TRBJ2-3; no definite D call. The V and J ends lost 7 bases and 0 bases respectively, with 2 bases between them. Germline assignment: CDR1 MNHNY and CDR2 SVGAGI (reference sequence). The CDR3 consists of 11 residues.

This sequence joins TRBV30 and TRBJ1-1; 11 bases align to TRBD1. The V gene's germline CDR1 is GTSNPN and CDR2 SVGIG (reference sequence). Trimming cost V 6 bases and J 4 bases; bases outside gene matches: 7. The CDR3 loop spans 14 amino acids. CDR3 protein: CACGQGAIFTEAFF. CDR3 in DNA: TGTGCCTGCGGACAGGGGGCTATATTCACTGAAGCTTTCTTT. Full variable domain (outside the CDR3, taken from reference TRBV30 and TRBJ1-1): SQTIHQWPATLVQPVGSPLSLECTVEGTSNPNLYWYRQAAGRGLQLLFYSVGIGQISSEVPQNLSASRPQDRQFILSSKKLLLSDSGFYLCACGQGAIFTEAFFGQGTRLTVV.

The gene calls are TRBV10-3 and TRBJ2-7; 7 nucleotides match TRBD2. The CDR3 covers 17 residues. J gave up 3 bases and V 2 bases, and 13 bases lay outside the gene matches. Germline lookup yields CDR1 ENHRY and CDR2 SYGVKD. The CDR3 coding sequence is TGTGCCATCAGTGAGCGACGTTTAGGCGGGAGCGGCTACGAGCAGTACTTC. The encoded protein is CAISERRLGGSGYEQYF.

This chain links TRBV9 with TRBJ1-4; 12 nucleotides align to TRBD1. There are 15 residues in the CDR3. The V gene's germline CDR1 is SGDLS and CDR2 YYNGEE. The V gene end was trimmed by 3 bases and the J gene end by 13 bases; junction bases not matched to a gene: 10. As DNA, the CDR3 is TGTGCCAGCAGCGCCGGGGGACAGGGGGCGAGCGGACTGTTTTTT. Protein: CASSAGGQGASGLFF. The full variable domain, rest sourced from reference TRBV9 and TRBJ1-4, is DSGVTQTPKHLITATGQRVTLRCSPRSGDLSVYWYQQSLDQGLQFLIQYYNGEERAKGNILERFSAQQFPDLHSELNLSSLELGDSALYFCASSAGGQGASGLFFGSGTQLSVL.

The chain employs TRBV5-5 and TRBJ1-3; 8 bases agree with TRBD1. The CDR3 extends over 15 amino acids. Germline CDR1 and CDR2: SGHKS and YYEKEE (reference sequence). V trimming: 0 bases; J trimming: 3 bases; junction bases outside the gene matches: 2. The CDR3 reads CASSLGTGFGNTIYF. The DNA of the CDR3 is TGTGCCAGCAGCTTGGGGACAGGGTTTGGAAACACCATATATTTT. The variable domain in full, with the rest retrieved from reference TRBV5-5 and TRBJ1-3, is DAGVTQSPTHLIKTRGQQVTLRCSPISGHKSVSWYQQVLGQGPQFIFQYYEKEERGRGNFPDRFSARQFPNYSSELNVNALLLGDSALYLCASSLGTGFGNTIYFGEGSWLTVV.

This clone is labeled as medium-sized. The chain joins TRBV5-4 to TRBJ2-7; D is possibly TRBD2 (6 bases). The V and J ends lost 1 base and 4 bases respectively, with 9 bases between them. The germline gives CDR1 SGHNT, CDR2 YYREEE (reference sequence). This CDR3 has 13 residues. This CDR3 is CASSLRGIYEQYF. CDR3 in DNA: TGTGCCAGCAGCTTGCGGGGGATTTACGAGCAGTACTTC. The full variable domain, with the rest looked up from reference TRBV5-4 and TRBJ2-7, is ETGVTQSPTHLIKTRGQQVTLRCSSQSGHNTVSWYQQALGQGPQFIFQYYREEENGRGNFPPRFSGLQFPNYSSELNVNALELDDSALYLCASSLRGIYEQYFGPGTRLTVT.

The V and J genes are TRBV5-4 and TRBJ2-1; 8 bases are a match to TRBD2. The V and J ends lost 0 bases and 1 base, in that order; junction bases with no gene match: 3. Germline V gives CDR1 SGHNT, CDR2 YYREEE (reference sequence). This CDR3 is 16 amino acids long. The CDR3 sequence: CASSLEIAGSYNEQFF. In DNA, the CDR3 is TGTGCCAGCAGCTTGGAAATAGCGGGGTCCTACAATGAGCAGTTCTTC.

The CDR3 here is CASSQEGGSYNEQFF. In DNA, the CDR3 is TGCGCCAGCAGCCAAGAAGGGGGCAGTTACAATGAGCAGTTCTTC. This rearrangement joins TRBV4-1 to TRBJ2-1; 7 positions match TRBD1. Trimming cost V 0 bases and J 4 bases; bases outside gene matches: 3. In germline, CDR1 is MGHRA, CDR2 YSYEKL. The CDR3 runs to 15 residues.

The chain uses TRBV29-1 and TRBJ1-1, with 8 bases matching TRBD1. The CDR3 has 14 amino acids. From germline, CDR1 is SQVTM and CDR2 ANQGSEA. V lost 5 bases and J lost 2; bases outside the gene matches: 7. Here the CDR3 reads CSVQFGQGNTEAFF. The CDR3 coding sequence is TGCAGCGTTCAATTTGGACAGGGAAACACTGAAGCTTTCTTT.

This sequence joins TRBV13 and TRBJ2-5, with D hard to call. The CDR3 length is 14 residues. CDR1 PRHDT and CDR2 FYEKMQ come from the germline V gene (reference sequence). Trimming took off 5 bases at V and 1 base at J, with 11 bases between the two ends. CDR3 coding DNA: TGTGCCAGCAGCCCCCGGTCACGCCAAGAGACCCAGTACTTC. This translates into CASSPRSRQETQYF. The full variable domain, with the rest looked up from reference TRBV13 and TRBJ2-5, is AAGVIQSPRHLIKEKRETATLKCYPIPRHDTVYWYQQGPGQDPQFLISFYEKMQSDKGSIPDRFSAQQFSDYHSELNMSSLELGDSALYFCASSPRSRQETQYFGPGTRLLVL.

V and J are TRBV29-1 and TRBJ1-2; 9 bases map to TRBD1. CDR1 is SQVTM, CDR2 ANQGSEA, per germline. Trimming at V came to 6 bases and at J to 4 bases, leaving 9 bases not matched to a gene. The CDR3 has 14 residues. DNA of the CDR3: TGCAGCGTCAAGTTGGGACAGGGCCTCTATGGCTACACCTTC. Amino acid sequence: CSVKLGQGLYGYTF. Variable domain in full (rest from reference TRBV29-1 and TRBJ1-2): SAVISQKPSRDICQRGTSLTIQCQVDSQVTMMFWYRQQPGQSLTLIATANQGSEATYESGFVIDKFPISRPNLTFSTLTVSNMSPEDSSIYLCSVKLGQGLYGYTFGSGTRLTVV.

This clone has only a few counts. The chain uses TRBV15 and TRBJ2-3; TRBD2 is a possible D gene (5 bases). V lost 6 bases and J 11 bases, leaving 12 bases between the germline ends. Germline V CDR1 and CDR2: LNHNV, YYDKDF (reference sequence). CDR3 length: 11 residues. The CDR3 region is CATRAVDGQYF. The CDR3 nucleotides read TGTGCCACCAGAGCGGTAGACGGGCAGTATTTT.

The chain joins TRBV7-2 to TRBJ1-3; 7 nucleotides align to TRBD1. V shed 5 bases, J shed 0 bases, and the junction held 4 bases outside the gene matches. The CDR3 covers 15 residues. Germline CDR1 is SGHTA and CDR2 is FQGNSA. CDR3 DNA: TGTGCCAGCAGCCCCGGGACAGACTCTGGAAACACCATATATTTT. It translates to CASSPGTDSGNTIYF.

The chain employs TRBV7-2 and TRBJ2-7; TRBD2 aligns across 12 bases. With 1 base clipped from V and 4 bases from J, the junction kept 8 bases outside the gene matches. Germline-derived CDR1 and CDR2 are SGHTA and FQGNSA. This CDR3 has 17 amino acids. DNA of the CDR3: TGTGCCAGCAGCTTAGGGAAGACTAGCGGGAGTCAGTACGAGCAGTACTTC. Protein sequence: CASSLGKTSGSQYEQYF.

The rearrangement links TRBV7-2 to TRBJ1-1; TRBD1 is a possible D gene (6 bases). Germline CDR1 reads SGHTA; CDR2 reads FQGNSA. The ends were cut back, 4 bases at V and 4 bases at J, with 16 bases in the middle. The CDR3 extends over 15 amino acids. The CDR3 spells CASSWSQGFVTEAFF. The CDR3 coding sequence is TGTGCCAGCAGCTGGTCCCAGGGGTTCGTCACTGAAGCTTTCTTT.